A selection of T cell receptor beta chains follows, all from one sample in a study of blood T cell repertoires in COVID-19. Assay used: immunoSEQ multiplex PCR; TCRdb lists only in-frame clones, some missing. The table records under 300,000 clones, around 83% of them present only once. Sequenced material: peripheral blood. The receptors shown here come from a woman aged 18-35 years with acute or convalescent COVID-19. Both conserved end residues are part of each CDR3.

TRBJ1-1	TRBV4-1	CASSLAGGGSTEAFF
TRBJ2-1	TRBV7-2	CASSLELLGLARNEQFF
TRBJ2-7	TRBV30	CAVGEGVAYEQYF
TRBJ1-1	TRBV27	CASSFGANTEAFF
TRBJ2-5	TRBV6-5	CASSYSTAYQETQYF
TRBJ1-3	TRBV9	CASSVARGISSGNTIYF
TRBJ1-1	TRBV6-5	CASSYVWGVNTEAFF
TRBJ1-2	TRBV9	CASSFGTRESPNYGYTF
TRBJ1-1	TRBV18	CASSPTGVTEAFF
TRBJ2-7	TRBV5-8	CASREGLGSYEQYF
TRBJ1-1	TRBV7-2	CASSLGGQNTEAFF
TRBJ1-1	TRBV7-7	CASSLRARGHPPMNTEAFF
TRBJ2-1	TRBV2	CASIPRGRRNEQFF
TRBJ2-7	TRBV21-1	CASSKEVRGEQYF
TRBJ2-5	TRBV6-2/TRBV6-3	CASSYSIVLAGGPPGTQYF
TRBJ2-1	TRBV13	CASSLYYNEQFF
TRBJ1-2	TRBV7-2	CASSPQGQNYGYTF
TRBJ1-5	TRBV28	CAIGTALADQPQHF
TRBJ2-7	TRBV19	CASSIGAGGTYEQYF
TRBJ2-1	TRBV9	CASSDTGSSYNEQFF
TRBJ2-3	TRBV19	CASSSSGLAGRTDTQYF
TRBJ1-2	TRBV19	CASSIRPANYGYTF
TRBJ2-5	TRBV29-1	CSARTSGETQYF
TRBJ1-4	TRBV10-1	CASSEGPGREKLFF
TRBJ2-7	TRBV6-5	CASSTGGTRYEQYF
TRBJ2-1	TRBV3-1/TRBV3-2	CASSLLTSSYNEQFF
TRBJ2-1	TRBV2	CASSEALLGGRADNEQFF
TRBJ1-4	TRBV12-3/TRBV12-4	CASSFGANEKLFF
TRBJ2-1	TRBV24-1	CATSESSGHSYNEQFF
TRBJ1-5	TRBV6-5	CASSYSQGWEPQHF
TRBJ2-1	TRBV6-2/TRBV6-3	CASSWTSGGPNNEQFF
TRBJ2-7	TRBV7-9	CASSSTGAGVKEQYF
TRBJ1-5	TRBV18	CASSTRDRVAGSNQPQHF
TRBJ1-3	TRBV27	CASTAGPDF
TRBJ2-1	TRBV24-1	CATSDPSGRVNEQFF
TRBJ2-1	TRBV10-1	CASSPGIYNEQFF
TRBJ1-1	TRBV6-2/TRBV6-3	CASSYSRGTGKMNTEAFF
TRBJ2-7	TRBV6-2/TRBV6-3	CASSTPPTGAYEQYF
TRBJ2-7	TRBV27	CASSWTSGGYEQYF
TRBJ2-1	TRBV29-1	CSVVGLAGVIPDNEQFF
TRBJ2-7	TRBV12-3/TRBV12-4	CASRGTGYYEQYF
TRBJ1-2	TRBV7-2	CASSSTVYGYTF
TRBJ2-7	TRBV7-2	CASSLATPGSGGYEQYF
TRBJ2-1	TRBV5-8	CASSGWASGRARPYNEQFF
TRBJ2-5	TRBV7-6	CASSASLANQETQYF
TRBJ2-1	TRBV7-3	CASSLVAGLAEVPNEQFF
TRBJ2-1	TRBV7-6	CASSPQTSGSRGEQFF
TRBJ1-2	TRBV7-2	CASSLVQGQVGYTF
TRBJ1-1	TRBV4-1	CASSPLGGDTEAFF
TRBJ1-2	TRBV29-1	CSVEARQGSYGYTF
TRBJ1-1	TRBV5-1	CASSLSTTGVNTEAFF
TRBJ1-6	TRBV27	CASSLGAELLGAINSPLHF
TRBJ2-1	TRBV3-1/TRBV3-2	CASSPDRLAGRDEQFF
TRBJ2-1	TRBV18	CASSPLYPGPPNNEQFF
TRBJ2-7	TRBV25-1	CASSIRDSYEQYF
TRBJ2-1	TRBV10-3	CAISSGTGGVEQFF
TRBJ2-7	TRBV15	CATSRDLASYEQYF
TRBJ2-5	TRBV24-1	CATSDQPWEGIEETQYF